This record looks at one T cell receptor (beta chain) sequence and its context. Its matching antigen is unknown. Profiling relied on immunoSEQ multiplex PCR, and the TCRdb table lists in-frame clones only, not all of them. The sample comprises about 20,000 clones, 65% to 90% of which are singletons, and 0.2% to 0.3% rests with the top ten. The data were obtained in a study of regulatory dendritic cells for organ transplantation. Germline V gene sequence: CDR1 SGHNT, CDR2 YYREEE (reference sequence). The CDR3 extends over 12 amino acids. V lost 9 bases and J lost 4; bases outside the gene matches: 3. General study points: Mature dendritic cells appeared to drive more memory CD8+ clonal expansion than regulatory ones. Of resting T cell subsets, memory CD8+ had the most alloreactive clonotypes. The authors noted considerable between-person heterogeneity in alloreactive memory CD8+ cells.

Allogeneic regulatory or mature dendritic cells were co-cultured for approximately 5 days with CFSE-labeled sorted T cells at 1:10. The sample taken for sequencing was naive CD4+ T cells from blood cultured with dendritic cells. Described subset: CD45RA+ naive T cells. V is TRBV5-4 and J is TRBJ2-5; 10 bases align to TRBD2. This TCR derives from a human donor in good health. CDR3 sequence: CATRLAGETQYF. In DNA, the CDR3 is TGTGCCACCAGACTAGCGGGAGAGACCCAGTACTTC.